This record concerns one T cell receptor beta chain sequence. TCRdb keeps only in-frame clones here, not all; method: immunoSEQ multiplex PCR. The sample includes 250,000 to 400,000 clones, 70% to 90% seen only once; the top ten take approximately 1.6%. This entry belongs to a study of blood T cell repertoires in COVID-19. With 6 bases clipped from V and 7 bases from J, the junction kept 7 bases outside the gene matches. Germline V lookup: CDR1 ENHRY, CDR2 SYGVKD. The CDR3 totals 14 residues. The sequencing sample was made of peripheral blood. The chain combines TRBV10-3 with TRBJ1-5; 9 positions agree with TRBD1. This receptor was taken from a woman in her twenties or thirties with COVID-19, enrolled during active disease. Here the CDR3 DNA reads TGTGCCATCAGCCAGGGACAGGGAGACCAGCCCCAGCATTTT. Amino acid sequence: CAISQGQGDQPQHF.